This T cell receptor (beta chain) was found in a study of blood T cell repertoires in COVID-19. The length of the CDR3 is 15 residues. From germline, CDR1 is MNHEY and CDR2 SVGAGI. V was clipped by 6 bases and J by 7 bases, with 20 bases between them. Under the authors' procedure: Nucleated cell counts were estimated from reference gene primer amplification. Only in-frame clones appear in the TCRdb table, and some are missing; sequencing was by immunoSEQ multiplex PCR. That table gives V, J and clone size, and the DNA gave D and trimming. The sample yields around 380,000 clones, 70% to 90% seen once. This clone turned up a few times. Allocation to cohorts depended on clinical history reported by the participants.

The TCR comes from a man aged 30 to 39 who had recovered from COVID-19. The sequenced material came from PBMCs or T cells enriched from blood (not recorded which). V is TRBV6-5 and J is TRBJ2-3, with D unresolved. The CDR3 DNA is TGTGCCAGCAGGCAGGCATCCCTTTCCATGAATACGCAGTATTTT. Protein sequence: CASRQASLSMNTQYF.